This T cell receptor (beta chain) was captured in a study of graft-versus-host responses after intestinal transplantation. The study, taken as a whole, reports: GvH clones turned up in recipient marrow; some had shown up first in ileum or blood. There was an association between peak levels of circulating GvH clones and early post-transplant HvG declines.

The CDR3 consists of 15 residues. Trimming pared 2 bases from V and 2 bases from J, leaving 13 bases between. The germline V gene has CDR1 WNHNN and CDR2 SYGVQD (reference sequence). A note on this clone: The antigen remains unidentified.

Repertoires were generated with immunoSEQ multiplex PCR, while TCRdb's copy carries only in-frame clones and drops some. The sample lists about 85,000 clones; about 91% were seen once. This chain joins TRBV10-1 and TRBJ2-7; D is unresolved. The sequence derives from a human donor who was the organ donor for an intestinal transplant. The sequencing here drew on unstimulated CD8+ T cells sorted from spleen or lymph node cells, taken before transplant. The CDR3 DNA follows: TGCGCCAGCAGTGAGAGGGCCAATACACCCTACGAGCAGTACTTC. It is translated as CASSERANTPYEQYF.